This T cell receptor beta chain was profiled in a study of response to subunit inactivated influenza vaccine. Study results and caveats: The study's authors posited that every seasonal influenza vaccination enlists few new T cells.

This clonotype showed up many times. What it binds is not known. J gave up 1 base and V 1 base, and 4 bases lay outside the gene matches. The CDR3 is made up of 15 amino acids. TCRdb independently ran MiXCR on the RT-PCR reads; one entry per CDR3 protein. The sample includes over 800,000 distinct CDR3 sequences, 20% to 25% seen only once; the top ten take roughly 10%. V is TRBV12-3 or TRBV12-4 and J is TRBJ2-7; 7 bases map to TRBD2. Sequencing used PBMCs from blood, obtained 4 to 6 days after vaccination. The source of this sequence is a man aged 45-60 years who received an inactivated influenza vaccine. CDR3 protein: CASSLGGGYSYEQYF. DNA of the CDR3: TGTGCCAGCAGTTTAGGCGGGGGTTATTCCTACGAGCAGTACTTC.